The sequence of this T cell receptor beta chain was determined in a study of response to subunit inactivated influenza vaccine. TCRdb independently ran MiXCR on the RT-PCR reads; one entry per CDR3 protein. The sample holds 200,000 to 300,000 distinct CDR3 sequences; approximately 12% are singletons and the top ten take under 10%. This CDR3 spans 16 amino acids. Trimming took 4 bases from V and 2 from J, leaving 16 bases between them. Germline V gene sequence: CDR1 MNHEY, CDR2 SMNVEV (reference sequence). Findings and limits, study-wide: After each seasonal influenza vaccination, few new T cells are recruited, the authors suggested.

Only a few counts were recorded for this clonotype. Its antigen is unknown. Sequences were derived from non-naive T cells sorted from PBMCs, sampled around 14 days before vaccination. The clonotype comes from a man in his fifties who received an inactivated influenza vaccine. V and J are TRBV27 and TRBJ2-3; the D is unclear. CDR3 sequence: CASSSLTRPPTDTQYF. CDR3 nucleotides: TGTGCCAGCAGTTCCCTGACCCGCCCCCCCACAGATACGCAGTATTTT.